The 28 T cell receptor beta chains below were found in one sample sequenced in a study of breast tumors, draining lymph nodes, adjacent tissues. Using its own MiXCR run on the multiplex PCR reads, TCRdb lists one record per CDR3 protein. Altogether about 89,000 distinct CDR3 sequences are present, roughly 29% being singletons, with the ten largest covering 8.1%. Breast cancer patients provided tissue from their axillary draining lymph nodes. Sequencing was carried out using axillary lymph node tissue. These receptors all stem from a female donor with breast cancer. Some clones in this sample may be carry-over from other donors' samples.

This clonotype was counted ten times or more. The genes are TRBV3-1 and TRBJ2-7; possibly TRBD1 for D (6 bases). Germline CDR1 and CDR2: LGHDT and YNNKEL (reference sequence). The CDR3 is 18 residues long. The V and J ends lost 1 base and 3 bases respectively, with 22 bases between them. The CDR3 sequence: CASSQGPWSQGRGYEQYF. The CDR3 region has the DNA TGTGCCAGCAGCCAAGGACCCTGGTCGCAGGGGAGAGGCTACGAGCAGTACTTC.

Turning to this clonotype: A read error is possible here, since a much larger clone lies one base away. V usage is TRBV7-3 and J usage is TRBJ1-2; D remains unclear. The CDR3 length is 19 residues. V was shortened by 4 bases and J by 3 bases, with 27 bases between the two germline ends. The germline V gene has CDR1 SGHTA and CDR2 FQGTGA. The CDR3 is CASSSYAPYEKSLHYGYTF. The CDR3 nucleotides read TGTGCCAGCAGCTCATACGCCCCCTACGAGAAGTCCTTGCACTATGGCTACACCTTC.

This clonotype was observed at least ten times. The V gene is TRBV4-1, the J gene TRBJ2-2; D is possibly TRBD1 (6 bases). Germline V gene data show CDR1 as MGHRA and CDR2 as YSYEKL. Deletions cut 6 bases from V and 2 bases from J, with 10 bases between. This CDR3 contains 14 residues. The chain's CDR3 is CASSQQGNTGELFF. The CDR3 DNA follows: TGCGCCAGCAGTCAACAGGGTAACACCGGGGAGCTGTTTTTT.

The chain is built from TRBV24-1 and TRBJ2-5; possibly TRBD2 for D (6 bases). The V end lost 5 bases, the J end lost 5 bases, and 11 bases lay between the germline ends. Per germline, CDR1 KGHDR and CDR2 SFDVKD. The CDR3 has 13 amino acids. The CDR3 loop reads CATSASSVETQYF. The CDR3 bases are TGTGCCACCAGTGCTTCTAGCGTGGAGACCCAGTACTTC.

This clonotype was seen ten or more times. V usage is TRBV24-1 and J usage is TRBJ2-6; 7 nucleotides line up with TRBD1. The length of the CDR3 is 16 residues. Looked up from germline, CDR1 is KGHDR and CDR2 is SFDVKD. J lost 4 bases, V lost 2 bases, and 4 bases had no gene match. In DNA, the CDR3 is TGTGCCACCAGTGATTCAACAGGGGCCGGGGCCAACGTCCTGACTTTC. Translating gives CATSDSTGAGANVLTF.

The V call is TRBV4-1, the J call TRBJ1-1; the D gene is possibly TRBD1 (5 bases). This CDR3 spans 15 amino acids. In germline, CDR1 is MGHRA, CDR2 YSYEKL. The V and J ends lost 4 bases and 2 bases respectively, with 14 bases between them. The CDR3, as DNA: TGCGCCAGCAGCCTCATGGGGCGGGAAAACACTGAAGCTTTCTTT. Its translation: CASSLMGRENTEAFF.

There are many counts of this clonotype. This chain joins TRBV27 and TRBJ2-7; 10 bases are shared with TRBD1. This CDR3 is built from 15 residues. CDR1 and CDR2 from the germline V gene are MNHEY and SMNVEV (reference sequence). The V segment lost 5 bases and the J segment 2 bases; nucleotides outside the gene matches: 6. CDR3 in DNA: TGTGCCAGCAGTCGGACCGGACAGGGGGCCTACGAGCAGTACTTC. It translates to CASSRTGQGAYEQYF.

For this clonotype: At one end the junction does not follow the germline gene, possibly because of a read error. The rearrangement links TRBV12-5 to TRBJ2-5; D unclear. The germline V gene encodes CDR1 LGHNT and CDR2 FRNRAP. The CDR3 is 12 residues long. The DNA of the CDR3 is TGCGCTAGTGGTTTGGTACTGGAGACCCAGTACTTC. It is translated as CASGLVLETQYF.

This clonotype was counted at least ten times. The chain joins TRBV10-1 to TRBJ1-2; possibly TRBD1 for D (5 bases). From germline, CDR1 is WNHNN and CDR2 SYGVQD (reference sequence). Trimming took 5 bases from V and 6 from J, leaving 10 bases between them. There are 12 residues in the CDR3. The CDR3 DNA reads TGCGCCAGCAGTTACAGGAGCGATGGCTACACCTTC. It encodes CASSYRSDGYTF.

The sample holds many counts of this clonotype. V gene TRBV6-5 combines with J gene TRBJ2-3; TRBD2 agrees at 14 bases. Germline CDR1 and CDR2: MNHEY and SVGAGI. The V gene end was trimmed by 0 bases and the J gene end by 4 bases; junction bases not matched to a gene: 0. This CDR3 has 16 residues. CDR3 protein: CASSYSTSGRADTQYF. The CDR3 DNA reads TGTGCCAGCAGTTACTCGACTAGCGGGAGGGCAGATACGCAGTATTTT.

Ten or more counts support this clonotype. V gene TRBV7-3 combines with J gene TRBJ2-3; D remains unclear. Trimming shortened V by 0 bases and J by 2 bases, and 9 bases separated the two germline ends. This CDR3 has 15 residues. Germline lookup yields CDR1 SGHTA and CDR2 FQGTGA. The CDR3 DNA reads as TGTGCCAGCAGCTTAACGGGCCAAGTCACAGATACGCAGTATTTT. Amino acid sequence: CASSLTGQVTDTQYF.

Many counts were recorded for this clonotype. V is TRBV4-3 and J is TRBJ2-1, with D hard to call. The CDR3 consists of 12 residues. V lost 0 bases to trimming and J lost 12 bases, with 9 bases between them. The germline V gene has CDR1 LGHNA and CDR2 YSLEER. In DNA form, the CDR3 reads TGCGCCAGCAGCCAAGAAGGCCTGGTGCAGTTCTTC. Translation gives CASSQEGLVQFF.

This clonotype was counted ten times or more. This chain connects TRBV24-1 to TRBJ2-2; weak D call: TRBD2 (6 bases). Per germline, CDR1 KGHDR and CDR2 SFDVKD. Trimming took 5 bases from V and 4 from J, leaving 10 bases between them. CDR3 length equals 14 residues. CDR3 in amino acids: CATSVGGTTGELFF. In DNA, the CDR3 is TGTGCCACCAGTGTTGGAGGGACCACCGGGGAGCTGTTTTTT.

CDR3 amino acids: CASGRTLHEQYF. As DNA, the CDR3 is TGTGCCAGCGGTCGCACCCTCCACGAGCAGTACTTC. This chain uses TRBV11-3 with TRBJ2-7; D is ambiguous. This CDR3 contains 12 residues. Trimming took 8 bases from V and 5 from J, leaving 13 bases between them. CDR1 and CDR2 from the germline V gene are SGHNT and YENEEA.

This clonotype was observed many times. The chain employs TRBV29-1 and TRBJ2-5, with D possibly TRBD1 on 7 matching bases. The germline CDR1 and CDR2 sequences are SQVTM and ANQGSEA. V lost 2 bases and J 3 bases, leaving 13 bases between the germline ends. This CDR3 is 14 amino acids long. In nucleotides, the CDR3 is TGCAGCGTTGAATTAGGGGGCGGGAAAGAGACCCAGTACTTC. Protein sequence: CSVELGGGKETQYF.

The chain employs TRBV20-1 and TRBJ2-2; tentative D call: TRBD2 (6 bases). Germline V gene lookup returns CDR1 DFQATT and CDR2 SNEGSKA (reference sequence). The CDR3 sequence is 13 residues long. V lost 3 bases and J lost 1, with 6 bases in between. This CDR3 is CSASGRNTGELFF. The CDR3 DNA follows: TGCAGTGCTAGCGGGAGGAACACCGGGGAGCTGTTTTTT.

This clonotype showed up many times. This rearrangement joins TRBV20-1 to TRBJ1-4; 10 nucleotides match TRBD1. The CDR3 is 17 amino acids. Germline assignment: CDR1 DFQATT and CDR2 SNEGSKA (reference sequence). With 0 bases clipped from V and 8 bases from J, the junction kept 12 bases outside the gene matches. In DNA, the CDR3 is TGCAGTGCTAGAGATAATTGGGGGGGGACAGGGGAGGAAAAACTGTTTTTT. Its protein is CSARDNWGGTGEEKLFF.

This clonotype was detected many times. The J gene is TRBJ1-2, the V gene TRBV5-1; 8 nucleotides agree with TRBD1. The germline V gene encodes CDR1 SGHRS and CDR2 YFSETQ. Trimming at V came to 1 base and at J to 3 bases, leaving 5 bases not matched to a gene. The CDR3 is made up of 15 amino acids. CDR3 amino acids: CASSLTQGVDYGYTF. The DNA of the CDR3 is TGCGCCAGCAGCTTGACACAGGGGGTGGACTATGGCTACACCTTC.

As for this clonotype: A single base separates this from a much larger clone, so it may be a read error. CDR3 bases: TGCGCCAGCAGCTCAGGGGTATACCAAGACACCCAGTACTTC. It encodes CASSSGVYQDTQYF. The gene calls are TRBV5-1 and TRBJ2-5, with a possible D match to TRBD1 (6 bases). Germline V gives CDR1 SGHRS, CDR2 YFSETQ. CDR3 size: 14 residues.

This clonotype was counted many times. V gene TRBV28 combines with J gene TRBJ2-6; weak D call: TRBD1 (6 bases). Trimming removed 4 bases at V and 0 bases at J, with 13 bases between. Per the germline V gene, CDR1 is MDHEN and CDR2 is SYDVKM. The CDR3 is 17 residues long. As DNA, the CDR3 is TGTGCCAGCAGTTCAATCCGGGACACCTCTGGGGCCAACGTCCTGACTTTC. Protein sequence: CASSSIRDTSGANVLTF.

This clonotype was found many times. The chain recombines TRBV9 with TRBJ1-3, with D unclear. Germline CDR1 and CDR2: SGDLS and YYNGEE. V was shortened by 0 bases and J by 2 bases, with 9 bases between the two germline ends. The CDR3 consists of 15 residues. In DNA form, the CDR3 reads TGTGCCAGCAGCGTAGACCCAGGCCCTGGAAACACCATATATTTT. This sequence encodes CASSVDPGPGNTIYF.

The chain combines TRBV30 with TRBJ1-2; 7 bases are shared with TRBD1. This CDR3 has 13 residues. The germline gives CDR1 GTSNPN, CDR2 SVGIG (reference sequence). V was pared by 0 bases and J by 8 bases, with 6 bases of the junction left unmatched. CDR3 residues: CAWSVRRQGGYTF. Here the CDR3 DNA reads TGTGCCTGGAGTGTACGGCGACAGGGCGGCTACACCTTC.

This clonotype was picked up many times. The chain employs TRBV5-1 and TRBJ2-2; 7 bases agree with TRBD1. CDR1 and CDR2 (germline): SGHRS, YFSETQ. Trimming at V came to 0 bases and at J to 3 bases, leaving 11 bases not matched to a gene. The CDR3 runs 18 residues. DNA for the CDR3: TGCGCCAGCAGCTTGGTCGCGACAGGGCAATCGGACACCGGGGAGCTGTTTTTT. This codes for CASSLVATGQSDTGELFF.

This clonotype was seen repeatedly, ten times or more. The V gene is TRBV4-3, the J gene TRBJ1-5; TRBD1 matches at 7 bases. Germline V gene lookup returns CDR1 LGHNA and CDR2 YSLEER. The CDR3 spans 15 residues. J gave up 7 bases and V 1 base, and 7 bases lay outside the gene matches. The CDR3 here is CASSQARQGGQPQHF. CDR3 nucleotides: TGCGCCAGCAGCCAAGCCCGACAGGGTGGACAGCCCCAGCATTTT.

This clonotype was seen repeatedly, ten times or more. The chain is built from TRBV12-3 or TRBV12-4 and TRBJ2-2; the D call may be TRBD1 or TRBD2 (6 bases each). This CDR3 has 16 amino acids. V lost 9 bases and J lost 6, with 23 bases in between. Written as DNA, the CDR3 is TGTGCCAGACCCTTATACAGGGAGGACTCTTCCGGGGAGCTGTTTTTT. It codes for CARPLYREDSSGELFF.

About this clonotype itself: This CDR3 fails to terminate in the conserved phenylalanine or tryptophan, so it likely reflects a read error. It is unclear where the CDR3 begins or ends on the DNA, so no DNA is shown, and the CDR3 is as TCRdb lists it. J is TRBJ2-7 and V is TRBV7-2; the table's D call TRBD2 went unverified against the DNA. The CDR3 extends over 15 residues, inclusive of both ends. Germline V CDR1 and CDR2: SGHTA, FQGNSA. CDR3 loop: CASTNNARALAERYL.

This clonotype has at least ten counts. The chain combines TRBV10-3 with TRBJ1-2, with no clear D. The V end lost 7 bases, the J end lost 4 bases, and 13 bases lay between the germline ends. The CDR3 has 13 amino acids. From germline, CDR1 is ENHRY and CDR2 SYGVKD. CDR3 sequence: CAITAGGTYGYTF. CDR3 sequence (DNA): TGTGCCATCACAGCCGGCGGAACCTATGGCTACACCTTC.

The V gene is TRBV19, the J gene TRBJ2-2; D unclear. The CDR3 loop spans 13 amino acids. Germline V gene sequence: CDR1 LNHDA, CDR2 SQIVND (reference sequence). V lost 1 base and J 5 bases, leaving 5 bases between the germline ends. The CDR3 is CASSIVETGELFF. CDR3 nucleotide sequence: TGTGCCAGTAGTATAGTGGAGACCGGGGAGCTGTTTTTT.